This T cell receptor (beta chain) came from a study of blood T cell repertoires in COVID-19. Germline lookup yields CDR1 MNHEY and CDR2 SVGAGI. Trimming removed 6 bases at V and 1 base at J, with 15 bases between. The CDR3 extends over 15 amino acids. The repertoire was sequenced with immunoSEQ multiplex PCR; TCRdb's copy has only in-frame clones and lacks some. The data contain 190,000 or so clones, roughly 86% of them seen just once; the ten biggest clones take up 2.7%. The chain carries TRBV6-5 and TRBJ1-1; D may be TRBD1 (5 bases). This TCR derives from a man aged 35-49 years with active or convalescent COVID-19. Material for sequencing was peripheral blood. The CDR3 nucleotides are TGTGCCAGCAGGCCTCCAGGGCTTTGGAACACTGAAGCTTTCTTT. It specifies CASRPPGLWNTEAFF.